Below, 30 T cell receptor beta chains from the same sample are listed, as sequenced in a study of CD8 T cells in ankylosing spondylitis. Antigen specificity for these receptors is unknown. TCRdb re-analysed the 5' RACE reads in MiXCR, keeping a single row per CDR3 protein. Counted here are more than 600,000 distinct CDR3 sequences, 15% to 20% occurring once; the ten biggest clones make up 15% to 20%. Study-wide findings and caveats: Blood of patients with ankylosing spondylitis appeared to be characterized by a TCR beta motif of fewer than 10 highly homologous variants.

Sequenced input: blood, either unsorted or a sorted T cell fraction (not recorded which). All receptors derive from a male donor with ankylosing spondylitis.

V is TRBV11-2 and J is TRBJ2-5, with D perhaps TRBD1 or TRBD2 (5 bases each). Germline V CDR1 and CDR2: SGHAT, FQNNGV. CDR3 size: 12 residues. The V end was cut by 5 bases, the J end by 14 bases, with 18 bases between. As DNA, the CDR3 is TGTGCCAGCAGCACGGGACCCCTGGGCCAATACTTC. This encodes CASSTGPLGQYF.

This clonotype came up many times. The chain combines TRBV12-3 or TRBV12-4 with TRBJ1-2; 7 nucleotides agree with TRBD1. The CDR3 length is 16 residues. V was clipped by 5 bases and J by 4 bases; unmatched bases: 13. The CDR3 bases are TGTGCCAGCAGTCAACCCTCCGACAGGGCCTCCTATGGCTACACCTTC. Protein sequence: CASSQPSDRASYGYTF.

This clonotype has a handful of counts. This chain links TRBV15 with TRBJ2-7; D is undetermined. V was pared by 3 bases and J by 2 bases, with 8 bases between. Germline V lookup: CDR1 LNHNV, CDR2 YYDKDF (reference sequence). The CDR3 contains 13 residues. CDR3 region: CATSRETTYEQYF. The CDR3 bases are TGTGCCACCAGCAGGGAGACCACCTACGAGCAGTACTTC.

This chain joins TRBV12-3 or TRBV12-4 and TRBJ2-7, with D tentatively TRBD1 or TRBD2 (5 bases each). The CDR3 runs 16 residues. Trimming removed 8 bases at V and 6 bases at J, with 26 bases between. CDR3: CASLSGTNTLSSEQYF. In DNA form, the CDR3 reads TGTGCCAGCCTCTCTGGGACCAACACTTTGTCTTCCGAGCAGTACTTC.

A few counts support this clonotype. The CDR3 nucleotides are TGTGCCAGTACCGAAACCCTGGGACTAGCGAACACCGGGGAGCTGTTTTTT. Its protein product is CASTETLGLANTGELFF. The gene calls are TRBV7-9 and TRBJ2-2, with 8 bases that match TRBD2. Germline values: CDR1 SEHNR, CDR2 FQNEAQ (reference sequence). V dropped 9 bases and J dropped 0; count of bases not matched to a gene: 12. The CDR3 has 17 amino acids.

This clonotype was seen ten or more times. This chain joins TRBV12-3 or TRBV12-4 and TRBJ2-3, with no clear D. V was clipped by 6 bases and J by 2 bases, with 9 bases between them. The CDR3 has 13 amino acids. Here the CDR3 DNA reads TGTGCCAGCAGCCATACTATCACAGATACGCAGTATTTT. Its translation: CASSHTITDTQYF.

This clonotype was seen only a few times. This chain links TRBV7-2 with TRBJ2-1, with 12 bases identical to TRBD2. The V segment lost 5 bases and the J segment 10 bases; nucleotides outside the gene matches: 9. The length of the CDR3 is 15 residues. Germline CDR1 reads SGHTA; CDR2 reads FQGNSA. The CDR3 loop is CASSPRLAGVREQFF. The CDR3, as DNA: TGTGCCAGCAGCCCCAGACTAGCGGGAGTAAGGGAGCAGTTCTTC.

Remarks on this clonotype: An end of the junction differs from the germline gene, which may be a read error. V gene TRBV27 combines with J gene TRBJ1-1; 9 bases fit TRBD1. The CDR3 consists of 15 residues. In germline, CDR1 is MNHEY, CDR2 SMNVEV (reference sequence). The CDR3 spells CASSLEGTGPTEVFF. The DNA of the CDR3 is TGTGCCAGCAGTTTAGAGGGGACAGGGCCCACTGAAGTTTTCTTT.

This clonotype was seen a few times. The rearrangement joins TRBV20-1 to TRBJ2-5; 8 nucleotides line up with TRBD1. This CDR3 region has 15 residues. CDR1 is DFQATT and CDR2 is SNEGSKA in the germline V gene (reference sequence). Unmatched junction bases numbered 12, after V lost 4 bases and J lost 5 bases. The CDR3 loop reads CSAKGTGVIRETQYF. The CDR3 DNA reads TGCAGTGCTAAAGGGACAGGAGTAATTAGGGAGACCCAGTACTTC.

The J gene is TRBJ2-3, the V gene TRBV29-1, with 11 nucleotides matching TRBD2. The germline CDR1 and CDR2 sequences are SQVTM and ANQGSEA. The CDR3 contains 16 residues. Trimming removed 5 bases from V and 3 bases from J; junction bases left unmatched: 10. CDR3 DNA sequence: TGCAGCGTTCCTCCCATGACTAGCGGGAAAACAGATACGCAGTATTTT. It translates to CSVPPMTSGKTDTQYF.

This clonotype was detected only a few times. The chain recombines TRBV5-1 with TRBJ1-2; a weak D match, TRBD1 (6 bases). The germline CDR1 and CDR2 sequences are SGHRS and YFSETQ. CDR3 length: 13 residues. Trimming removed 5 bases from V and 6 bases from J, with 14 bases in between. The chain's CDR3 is CASSTVTGNGYTF. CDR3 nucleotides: TGCGCCAGCAGTACCGTCACAGGGAATGGCTACACCTTC.

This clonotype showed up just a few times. The CDR3 loop reads CAIRLGTSGSGETQYF. The CDR3, as DNA: TGTGCCATCAGACTGGGGACTAGCGGGAGCGGAGAGACCCAGTACTTC. The gene calls are TRBV10-3 and TRBJ2-5; 14 bases agree with TRBD2. The CDR3 spans 16 residues. Unmatched junction bases numbered 7, after V lost 6 bases and J lost 4 bases. Germline V gene sequence: CDR1 ENHRY, CDR2 SYGVKD.

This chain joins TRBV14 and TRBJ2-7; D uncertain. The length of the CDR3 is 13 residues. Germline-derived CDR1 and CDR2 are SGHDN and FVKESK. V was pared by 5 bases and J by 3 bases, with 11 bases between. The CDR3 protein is CASSGHRDYEQYF. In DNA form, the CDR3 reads TGTGCCAGCAGCGGCCATAGGGACTACGAGCAGTACTTC. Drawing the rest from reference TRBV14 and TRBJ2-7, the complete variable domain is EAGVTQFPSHSVIEKGQTVTLRCDPISGHDNLYWYRRVMGKEIKFLLHFVKESKQDESGMPNNRFLAERTGGTYSTLKVQPAELEDSGVYFCASSGHRDYEQYFGPGTRLTVT.

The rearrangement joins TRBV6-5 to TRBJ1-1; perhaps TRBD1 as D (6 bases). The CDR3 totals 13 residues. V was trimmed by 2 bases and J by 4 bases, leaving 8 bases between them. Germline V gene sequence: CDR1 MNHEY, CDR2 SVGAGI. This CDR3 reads CASSYQGTTEAFF. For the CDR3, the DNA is TGTGCCAGCAGTTACCAGGGGACCACTGAAGCTTTCTTT.

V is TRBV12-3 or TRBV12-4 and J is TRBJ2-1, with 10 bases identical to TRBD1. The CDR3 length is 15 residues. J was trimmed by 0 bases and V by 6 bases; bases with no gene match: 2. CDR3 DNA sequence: TGTGCCAGCAGGGACAGGGGGGGCTCCTACAATGAGCAGTTCTTC. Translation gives CASRDRGGSYNEQFF.

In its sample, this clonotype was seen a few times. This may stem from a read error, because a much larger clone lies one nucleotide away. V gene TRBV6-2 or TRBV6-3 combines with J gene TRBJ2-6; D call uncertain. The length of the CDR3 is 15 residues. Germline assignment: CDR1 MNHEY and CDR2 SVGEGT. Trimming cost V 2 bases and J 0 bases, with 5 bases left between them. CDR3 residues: CASSYGDSGANVLTF. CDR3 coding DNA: TGTGCCAGCAGTTACGGGGACTCTGGGGCCAACGTCCTGACTTTC.

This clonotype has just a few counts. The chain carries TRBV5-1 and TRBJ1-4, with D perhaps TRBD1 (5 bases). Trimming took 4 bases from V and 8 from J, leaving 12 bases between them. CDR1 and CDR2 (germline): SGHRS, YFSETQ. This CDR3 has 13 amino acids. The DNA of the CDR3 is TGCGCCAGCAGCCGGGGAAAGGGGGAAAAACTGTTTTTT. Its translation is CASSRGKGEKLFF.

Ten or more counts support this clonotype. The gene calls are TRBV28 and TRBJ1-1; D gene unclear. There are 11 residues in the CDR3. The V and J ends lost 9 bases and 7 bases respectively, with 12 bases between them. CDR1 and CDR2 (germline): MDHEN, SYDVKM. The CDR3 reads CASRTLGEAFF. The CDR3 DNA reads TGTGCCAGTCGCACTCTGGGTGAAGCTTTCTTT. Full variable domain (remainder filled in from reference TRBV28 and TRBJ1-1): DVKVTQSSRYLVKRTGEKVFLECVQDMDHENMFWYRQDPGLGLRLIYFSYDVKMKEKGDIPEGYSVSREKKERFSLILESASTNQTSMYLCASRTLGEAFFGQGTRLTVV.

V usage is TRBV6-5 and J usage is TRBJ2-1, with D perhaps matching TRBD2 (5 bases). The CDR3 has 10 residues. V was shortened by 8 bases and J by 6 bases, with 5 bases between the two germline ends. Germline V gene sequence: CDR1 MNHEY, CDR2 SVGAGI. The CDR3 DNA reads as TGTGCCAGCGGGAGCAATGAGCAGTTCTTC. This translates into CASGSNEQFF.

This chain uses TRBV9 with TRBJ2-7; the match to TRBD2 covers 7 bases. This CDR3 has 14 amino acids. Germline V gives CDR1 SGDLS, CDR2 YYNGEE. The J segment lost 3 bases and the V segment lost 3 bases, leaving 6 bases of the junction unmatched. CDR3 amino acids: CASSALGTNYEQYF. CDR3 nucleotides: TGTGCCAGCAGCGCCCTGGGGACTAACTACGAGCAGTACTTC.

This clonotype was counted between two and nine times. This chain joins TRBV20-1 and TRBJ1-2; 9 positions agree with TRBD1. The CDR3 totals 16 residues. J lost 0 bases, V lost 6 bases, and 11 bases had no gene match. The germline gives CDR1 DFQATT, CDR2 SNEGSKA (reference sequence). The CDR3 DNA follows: TGCAGTGCGGAGCCCGGGACAGGGCCAACTAACTATGGCTACACCTTC. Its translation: CSAEPGTGPTNYGYTF.

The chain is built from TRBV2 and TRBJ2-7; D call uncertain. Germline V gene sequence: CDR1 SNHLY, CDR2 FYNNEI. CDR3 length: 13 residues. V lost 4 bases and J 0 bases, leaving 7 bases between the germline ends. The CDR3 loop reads CASSVGVSYEQYF. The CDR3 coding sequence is TGTGCCAGCAGTGTTGGCGTCTCCTACGAGCAGTACTTC.

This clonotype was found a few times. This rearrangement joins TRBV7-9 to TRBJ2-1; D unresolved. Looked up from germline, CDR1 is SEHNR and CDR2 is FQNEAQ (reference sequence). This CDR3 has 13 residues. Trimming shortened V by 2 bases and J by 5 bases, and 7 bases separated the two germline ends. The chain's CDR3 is CASSLLGNNEQFF. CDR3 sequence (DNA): TGTGCCAGCAGCTTACTGGGGAACAATGAGCAGTTCTTC.

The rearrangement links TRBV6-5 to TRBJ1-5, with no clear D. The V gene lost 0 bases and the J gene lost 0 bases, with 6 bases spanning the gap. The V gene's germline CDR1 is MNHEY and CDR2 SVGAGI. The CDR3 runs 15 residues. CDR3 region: CASSYSTASNQPQHF. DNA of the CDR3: TGTGCCAGCAGTTACTCGACGGCTAGCAATCAGCCCCAGCATTTT.

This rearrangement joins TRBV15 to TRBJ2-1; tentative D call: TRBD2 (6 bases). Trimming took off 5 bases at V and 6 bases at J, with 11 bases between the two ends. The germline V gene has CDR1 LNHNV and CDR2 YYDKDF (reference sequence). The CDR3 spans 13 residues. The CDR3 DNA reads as TGTGCCACCAGCCCTGTGGAGGGCAATGAGCAGTTCTTC. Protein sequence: CATSPVEGNEQFF.

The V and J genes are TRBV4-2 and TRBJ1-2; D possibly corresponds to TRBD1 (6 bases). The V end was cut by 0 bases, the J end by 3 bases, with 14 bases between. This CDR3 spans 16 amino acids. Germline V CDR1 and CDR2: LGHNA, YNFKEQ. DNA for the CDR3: TGTGCCAGCAGCCAAGATCGAGAGACAGGCTACTATGGCTACACCTTC. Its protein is CASSQDRETGYYGYTF.

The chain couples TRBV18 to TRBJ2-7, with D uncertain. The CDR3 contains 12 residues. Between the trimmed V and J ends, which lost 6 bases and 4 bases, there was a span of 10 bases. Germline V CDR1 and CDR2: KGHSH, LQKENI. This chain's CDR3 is CASSQSRYEQYF. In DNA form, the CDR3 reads TGTGCCAGCTCGCAGAGCAGGTACGAGCAGTACTTC.

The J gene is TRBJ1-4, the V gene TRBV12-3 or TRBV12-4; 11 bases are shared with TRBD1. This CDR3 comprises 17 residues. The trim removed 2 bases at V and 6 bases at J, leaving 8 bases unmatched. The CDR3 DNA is TGTGCCAGCAGTTTAACTCCGGGACAGGGGGATGATGAAAAACTGTTTTTT. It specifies CASSLTPGQGDDEKLFF.

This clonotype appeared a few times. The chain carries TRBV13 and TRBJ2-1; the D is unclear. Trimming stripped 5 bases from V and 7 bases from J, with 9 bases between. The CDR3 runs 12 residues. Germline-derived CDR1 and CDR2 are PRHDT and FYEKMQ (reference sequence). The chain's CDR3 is CASSGGFNEQFF. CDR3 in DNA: TGTGCCAGCAGCGGTGGATTTAATGAGCAGTTCTTC. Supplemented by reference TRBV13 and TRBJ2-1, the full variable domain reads AAGVIQSPRHLIKEKRETATLKCYPIPRHDTVYWYQQGPGQDPQFLISFYEKMQSDKGSIPDRFSAQQFSDYHSELNMSSLELGDSALYFCASSGGFNEQFFGPGTRLTVL.

CDR3 protein: CASTQDYYNEQFF. The DNA for the CDR3 is TGTGCCAGCACCCAGGACTATTACAATGAGCAGTTCTTC. V gene TRBV6-2 or TRBV6-3 combines with J gene TRBJ2-1; D is possibly TRBD2 (6 bases). V shed 7 bases and J shed 4 bases, with 11 bases lying between them. This CDR3 is 13 amino acids long. Germline loops: CDR1 MNHEY, CDR2 SVGEGT.